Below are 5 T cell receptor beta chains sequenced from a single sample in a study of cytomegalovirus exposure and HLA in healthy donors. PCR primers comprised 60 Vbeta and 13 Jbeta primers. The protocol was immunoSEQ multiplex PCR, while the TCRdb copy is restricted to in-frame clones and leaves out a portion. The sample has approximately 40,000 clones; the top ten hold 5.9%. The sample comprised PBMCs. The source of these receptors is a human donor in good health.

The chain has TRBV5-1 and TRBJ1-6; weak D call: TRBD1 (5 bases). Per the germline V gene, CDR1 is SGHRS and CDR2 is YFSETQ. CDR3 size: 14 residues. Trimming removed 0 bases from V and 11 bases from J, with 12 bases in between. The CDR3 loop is CASSLAGRGAPLHF. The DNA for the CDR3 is TGCGCCAGCAGCTTGGCCGGAAGGGGCGCACCCCTCCACTTT.

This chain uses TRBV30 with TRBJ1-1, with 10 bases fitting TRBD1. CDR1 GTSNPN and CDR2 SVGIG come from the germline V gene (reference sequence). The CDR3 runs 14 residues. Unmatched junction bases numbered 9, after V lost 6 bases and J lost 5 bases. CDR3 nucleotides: TGTGCCTGTATCCCCGGGACAGGGGTTACTGAAGCTTTCTTT. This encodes CACIPGTGVTEAFF.

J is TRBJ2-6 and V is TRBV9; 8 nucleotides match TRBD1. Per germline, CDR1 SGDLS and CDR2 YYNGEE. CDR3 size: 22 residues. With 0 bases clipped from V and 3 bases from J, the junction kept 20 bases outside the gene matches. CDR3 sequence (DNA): TGTGCCAGCAGCGTAGCGTTCTCCTTCGGGACAGGCGTCCTTGGTGGGGCCAACGTCCTGACTTTC. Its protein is CASSVAFSFGTGVLGGANVLTF.

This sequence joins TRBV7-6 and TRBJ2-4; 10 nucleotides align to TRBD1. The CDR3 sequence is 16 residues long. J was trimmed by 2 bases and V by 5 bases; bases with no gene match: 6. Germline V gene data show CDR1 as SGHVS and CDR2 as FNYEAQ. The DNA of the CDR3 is TGTGCCAGCAGCACCGGGACAGGGGTGTCCAAAAACATTCAGTACTTC. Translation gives CASSTGTGVSKNIQYF.

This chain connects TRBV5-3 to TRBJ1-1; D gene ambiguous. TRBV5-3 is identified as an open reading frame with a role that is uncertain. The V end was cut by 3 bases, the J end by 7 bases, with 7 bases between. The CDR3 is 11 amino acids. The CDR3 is CARSSRGEAFF. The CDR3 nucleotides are TGTGCCAGAAGCTCCCGGGGTGAAGCTTTCTTT.